This TCR beta chain was observed in a study of blood T cells in healthy people across ages. Study-level results: Greater diversity and more naive CD4+ cells were seen in long-lived donors than in aged donors. In these data, TCR beta diversity tracked strongly with naive T cell percentage.

Alongside a J-beta primer mix, a sample-barcoded 5' primer served in a second PCR lasting 7 to 11 cycles. TCRdb recomputed calls from the 5' RACE reads with MiXCR, one row per CDR3 protein. The sample records some 1,500,000 distinct CDR3 sequences, about 42% being singletons. The CDR3 runs to 13 residues. After removal of 4 bases from V and 8 bases from J, the junction contained 7 bases not matched to a gene. CDR1 and CDR2 (germline): MGHDK, SYGVNS. With each sample, at least 6 micrograms of total RNA were extracted. With regard to this clonotype: What it binds is not known.

The sequencing sample was made of blood. This sequence joins TRBV25-1 and TRBJ1-2, with 7 bases that match TRBD1. The sequence came from a woman aged 18-29 years in good health. CDR3 in amino acids: CASSARGAYGYTF. CDR3 coding DNA: TGTGCCAGCAGTGCCAGGGGGGCGTACGGCTACACCTTC.